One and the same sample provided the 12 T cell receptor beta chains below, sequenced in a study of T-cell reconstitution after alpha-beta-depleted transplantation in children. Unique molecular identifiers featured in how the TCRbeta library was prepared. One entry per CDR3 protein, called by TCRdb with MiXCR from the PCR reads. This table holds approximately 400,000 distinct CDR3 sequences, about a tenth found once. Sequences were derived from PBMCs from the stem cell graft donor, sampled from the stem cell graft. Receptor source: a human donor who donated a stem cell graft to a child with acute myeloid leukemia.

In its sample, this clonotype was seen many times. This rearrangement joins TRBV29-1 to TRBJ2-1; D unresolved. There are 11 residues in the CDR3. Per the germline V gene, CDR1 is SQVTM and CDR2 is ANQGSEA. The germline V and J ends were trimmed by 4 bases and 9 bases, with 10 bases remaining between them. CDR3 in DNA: TGCAGCGTTGGTAAGGGTACTGAGCAGTTCTTC. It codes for CSVGKGTEQFF.

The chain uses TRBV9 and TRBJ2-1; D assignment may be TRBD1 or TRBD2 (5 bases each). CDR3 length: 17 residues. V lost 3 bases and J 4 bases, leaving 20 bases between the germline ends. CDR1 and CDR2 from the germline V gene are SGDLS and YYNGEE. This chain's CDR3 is CASSARDRGALYNEQFF. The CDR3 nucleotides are TGTGCCAGCAGCGCACGTGATCGGGGCGCTCTATACAATGAGCAGTTCTTC.

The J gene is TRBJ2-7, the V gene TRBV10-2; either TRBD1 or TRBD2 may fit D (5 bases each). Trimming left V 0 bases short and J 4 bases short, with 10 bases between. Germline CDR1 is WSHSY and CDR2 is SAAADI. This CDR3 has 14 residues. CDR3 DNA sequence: TGCGCCAGCAGTGAGTCGAATGGGGGATACGAGCAGTACGTC. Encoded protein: CASSESNGGYEQYV.

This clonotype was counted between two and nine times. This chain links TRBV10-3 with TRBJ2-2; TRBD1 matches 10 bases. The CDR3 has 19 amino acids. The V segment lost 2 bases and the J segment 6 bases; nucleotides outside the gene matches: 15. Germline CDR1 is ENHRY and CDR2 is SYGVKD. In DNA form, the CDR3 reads TGTGCCATCAGTGAGATTAGACAGGGGGCCGATTATAGGGCCGGGGAGCTGTTTTTT. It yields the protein CAISEIRQGADYRAGELFF.

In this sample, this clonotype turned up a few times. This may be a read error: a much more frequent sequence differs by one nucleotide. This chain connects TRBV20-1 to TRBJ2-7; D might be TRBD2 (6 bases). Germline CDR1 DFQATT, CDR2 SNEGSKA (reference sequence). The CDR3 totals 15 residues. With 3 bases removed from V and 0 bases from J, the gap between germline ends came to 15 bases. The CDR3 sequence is CSARPDTGVSYEQYF. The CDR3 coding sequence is TGCAGTGCTAGGCCGGACACGGGGGTCTCCTACGAGCAGTACTTC.

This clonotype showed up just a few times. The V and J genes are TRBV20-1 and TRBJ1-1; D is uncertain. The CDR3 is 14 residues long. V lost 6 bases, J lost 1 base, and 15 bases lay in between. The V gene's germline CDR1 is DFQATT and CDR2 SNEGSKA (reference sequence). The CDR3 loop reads CSARPSGKNTEAFF. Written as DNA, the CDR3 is TGCAGTGCCCGCCCGTCCGGAAAGAACACTGAAGCTTTCTTT.

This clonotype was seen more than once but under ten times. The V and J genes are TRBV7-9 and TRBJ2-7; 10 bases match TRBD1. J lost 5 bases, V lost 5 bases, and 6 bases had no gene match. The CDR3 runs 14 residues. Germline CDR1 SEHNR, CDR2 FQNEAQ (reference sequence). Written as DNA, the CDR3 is TGTGCCAGCAGCCTATCGGGACAGGGGAACGAGCAGTACTTC. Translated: CASSLSGQGNEQYF.

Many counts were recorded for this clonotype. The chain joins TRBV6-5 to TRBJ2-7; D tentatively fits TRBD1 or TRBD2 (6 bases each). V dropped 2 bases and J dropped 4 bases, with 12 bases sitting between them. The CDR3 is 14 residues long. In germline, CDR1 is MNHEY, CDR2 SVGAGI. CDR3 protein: CASSYRGTLYEQYF. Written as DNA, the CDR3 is TGTGCCAGCAGTTACCGCGGGACATTGTACGAGCAGTACTTC.

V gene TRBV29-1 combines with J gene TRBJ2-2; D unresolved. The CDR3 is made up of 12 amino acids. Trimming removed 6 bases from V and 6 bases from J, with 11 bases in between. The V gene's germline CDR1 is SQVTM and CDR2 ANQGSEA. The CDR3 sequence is CSVGKLAGELFF. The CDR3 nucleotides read TGCAGCGTGGGGAAACTGGCCGGGGAGCTGTTTTTT.

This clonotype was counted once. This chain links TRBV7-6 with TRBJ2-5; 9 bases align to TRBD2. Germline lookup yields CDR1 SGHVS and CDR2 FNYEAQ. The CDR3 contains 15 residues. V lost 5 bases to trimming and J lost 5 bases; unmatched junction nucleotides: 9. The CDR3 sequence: CASSPGKAGGETQYF. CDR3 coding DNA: TGTGCCAGCAGCCCAGGGAAAGCGGGGGGTGAGACCCAGTACTTC.

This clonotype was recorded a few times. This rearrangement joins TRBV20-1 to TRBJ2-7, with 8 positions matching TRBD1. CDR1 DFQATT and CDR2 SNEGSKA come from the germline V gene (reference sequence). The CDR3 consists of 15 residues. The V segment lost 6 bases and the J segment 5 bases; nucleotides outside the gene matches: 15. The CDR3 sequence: CSAPTRAGGGDEQYF. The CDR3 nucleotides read TGCAGTGCCCCCACCCGGGCAGGGGGCGGGGACGAGCAGTACTTC.

The CDR3 region has the DNA TGCAGTGCTAGACCGCCCCCAGCGGGAGTGAACTACGAGCAGTACTTC. Translation gives CSARPPPAGVNYEQYF. The chain is built from TRBV20-1 and TRBJ2-7; 8 bases are shared with TRBD2. Germline V CDR1 and CDR2: DFQATT, SNEGSKA (reference sequence). V dropped 2 bases and J dropped 3; count of bases not matched to a gene: 12. The CDR3 is made up of 16 amino acids.